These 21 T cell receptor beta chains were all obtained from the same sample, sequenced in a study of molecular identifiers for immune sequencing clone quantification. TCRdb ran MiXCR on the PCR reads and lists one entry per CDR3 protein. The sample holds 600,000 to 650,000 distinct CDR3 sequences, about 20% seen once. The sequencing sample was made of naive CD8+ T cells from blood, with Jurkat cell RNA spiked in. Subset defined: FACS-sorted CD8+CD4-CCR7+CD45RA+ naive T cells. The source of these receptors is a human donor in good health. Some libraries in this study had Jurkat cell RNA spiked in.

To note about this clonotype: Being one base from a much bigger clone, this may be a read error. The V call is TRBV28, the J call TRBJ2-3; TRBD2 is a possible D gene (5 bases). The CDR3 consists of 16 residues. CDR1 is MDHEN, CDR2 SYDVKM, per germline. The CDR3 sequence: CASNLGARAITDAQYF. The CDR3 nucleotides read TGTGCCAGCAACCTGGGCGCGCGGGCGATCACAGATGCGCAGTATTTT.

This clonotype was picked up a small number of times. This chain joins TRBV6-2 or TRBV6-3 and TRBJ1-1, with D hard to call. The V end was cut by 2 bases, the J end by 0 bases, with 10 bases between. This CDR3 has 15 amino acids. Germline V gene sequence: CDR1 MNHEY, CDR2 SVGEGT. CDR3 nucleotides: TGTGCCAGCAGTTACACGGACGGGTTGAACACTGAAGCTTTCTTT. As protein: CASSYTDGLNTEAFF.

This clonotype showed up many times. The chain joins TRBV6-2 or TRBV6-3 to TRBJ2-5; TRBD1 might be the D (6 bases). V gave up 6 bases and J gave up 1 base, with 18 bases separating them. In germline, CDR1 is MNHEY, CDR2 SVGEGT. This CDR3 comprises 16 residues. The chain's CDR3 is CASSLYTAGVQETQYF. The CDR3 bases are TGTGCCAGCAGCCTTTACACCGCAGGGGTCCAAGAGACCCAGTACTTC.

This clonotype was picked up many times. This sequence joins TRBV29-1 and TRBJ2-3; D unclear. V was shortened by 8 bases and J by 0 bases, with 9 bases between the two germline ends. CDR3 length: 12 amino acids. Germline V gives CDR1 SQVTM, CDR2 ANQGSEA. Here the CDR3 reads CSPLRSTDTQYF. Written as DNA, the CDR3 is TGCAGCCCCCTTCGGAGCACAGATACGCAGTATTTT.

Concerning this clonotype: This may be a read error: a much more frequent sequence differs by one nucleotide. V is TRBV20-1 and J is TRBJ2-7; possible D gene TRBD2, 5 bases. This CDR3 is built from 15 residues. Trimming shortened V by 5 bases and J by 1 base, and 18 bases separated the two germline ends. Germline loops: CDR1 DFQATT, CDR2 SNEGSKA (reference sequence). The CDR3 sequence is CSAPSHGVASYEQYF. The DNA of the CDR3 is TGCAGTGCTCCATCCCACGGGGTCGCGTCCTACGAGCAGTACTTC.

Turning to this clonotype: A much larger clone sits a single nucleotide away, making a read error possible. The CDR3 region has the DNA TGTGACACCAGTGAAGACGGCTCGGACACCATATATTTT. This codes for CDTSEDGSDTIYF. V usage is TRBV15 and J usage is TRBJ1-3; the D is unclear. Germline V CDR1 and CDR2: LNHNV, YYDKDF (reference sequence). The CDR3 loop spans 13 amino acids. The entire variable domain, with the rest obtained from reference TRBV15 and TRBJ1-3, is as follows: DAMVIQNPRYQVTQFGKPVTLSCSQTLNHNVMYWYQQKSSQAPKLLFHYYDKDFNNEADTPDNFQSRRPNTSFCFLDIRSPGLGDTAMYLCDTSEDGSDTIYFGEGSWLTVV.

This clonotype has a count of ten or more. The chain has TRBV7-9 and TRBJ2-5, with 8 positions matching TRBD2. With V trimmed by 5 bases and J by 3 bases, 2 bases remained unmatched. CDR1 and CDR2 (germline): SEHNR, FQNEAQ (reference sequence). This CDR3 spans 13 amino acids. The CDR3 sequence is CASSRAGEETQYF. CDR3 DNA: TGTGCCAGCAGCCGAGCGGGGGAAGAGACCCAGTACTTC.

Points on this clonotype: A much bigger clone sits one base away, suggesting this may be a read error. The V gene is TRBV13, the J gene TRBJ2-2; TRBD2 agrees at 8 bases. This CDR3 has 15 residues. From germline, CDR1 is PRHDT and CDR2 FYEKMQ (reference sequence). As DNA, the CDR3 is TGTGCCAGCAGCTCGACTAGCGAGAACACCGGGGAGCTGCTTTTT. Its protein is CASSSTSENTGELLF.

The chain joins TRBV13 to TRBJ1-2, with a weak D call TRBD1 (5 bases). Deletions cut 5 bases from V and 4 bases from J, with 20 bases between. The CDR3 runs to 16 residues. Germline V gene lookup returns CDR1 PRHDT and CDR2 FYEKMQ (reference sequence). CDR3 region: CASSLGLALLRYGYTF. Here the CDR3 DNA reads TGTGCCAGCAGCCTGGGACTGGCCCTGTTGCGCTATGGCTACACCTTC.

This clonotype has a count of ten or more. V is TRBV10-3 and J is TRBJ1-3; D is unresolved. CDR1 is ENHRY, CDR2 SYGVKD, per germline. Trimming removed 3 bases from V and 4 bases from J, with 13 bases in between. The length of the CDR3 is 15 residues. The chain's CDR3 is CAISDLPPEGNTIYF. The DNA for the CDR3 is TGTGCCATCAGTGACCTACCACCCGAGGGAAACACCATATATTTT.

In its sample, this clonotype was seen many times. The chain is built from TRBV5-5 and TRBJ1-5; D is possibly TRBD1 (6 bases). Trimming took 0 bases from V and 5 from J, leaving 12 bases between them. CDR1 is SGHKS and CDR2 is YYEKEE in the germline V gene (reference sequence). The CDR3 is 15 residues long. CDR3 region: CASSLDPGAYQPQHF. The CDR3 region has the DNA TGTGCCAGCAGCTTGGATCCAGGGGCGTATCAGCCCCAGCATTTT.

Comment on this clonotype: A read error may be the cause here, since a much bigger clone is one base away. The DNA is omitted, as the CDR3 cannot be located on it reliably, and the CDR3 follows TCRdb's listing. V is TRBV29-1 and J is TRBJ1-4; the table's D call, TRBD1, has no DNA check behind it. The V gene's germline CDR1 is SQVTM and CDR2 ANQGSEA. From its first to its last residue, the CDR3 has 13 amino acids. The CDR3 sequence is CSVGRGAGEKLLF.

This chain's CDR3 is CASTTGTEAYNEQFF. In DNA, the CDR3 is TGTGCCAGCACCACCGGGACAGAGGCCTACAATGAGCAGTTCTTC. The chain has TRBV12-3 or TRBV12-4 and TRBJ2-1, with TRBD1 identical over 7 bases. This CDR3 has 15 amino acids. V gave up 7 bases and J gave up 2 bases; unmatched junction bases: 8.

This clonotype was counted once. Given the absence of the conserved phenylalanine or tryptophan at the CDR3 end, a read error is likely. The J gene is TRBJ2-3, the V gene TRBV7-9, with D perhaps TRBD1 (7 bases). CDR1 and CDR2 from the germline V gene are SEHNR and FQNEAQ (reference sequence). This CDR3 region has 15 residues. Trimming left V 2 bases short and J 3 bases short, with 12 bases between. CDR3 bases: TGTGCCAGCAGCTTATCAGGGGGGCGGACAGATACGCAGTATTCT. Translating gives CASSLSGGRTDTQYS.

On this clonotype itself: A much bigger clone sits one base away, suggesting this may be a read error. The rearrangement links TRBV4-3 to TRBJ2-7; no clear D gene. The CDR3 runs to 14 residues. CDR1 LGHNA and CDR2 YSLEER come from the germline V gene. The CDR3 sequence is CASSQDIGGYVQYF. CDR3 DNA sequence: TGCGCCAGCAGCCAAGATATAGGCGGCTACGTGCAGTACTTC.

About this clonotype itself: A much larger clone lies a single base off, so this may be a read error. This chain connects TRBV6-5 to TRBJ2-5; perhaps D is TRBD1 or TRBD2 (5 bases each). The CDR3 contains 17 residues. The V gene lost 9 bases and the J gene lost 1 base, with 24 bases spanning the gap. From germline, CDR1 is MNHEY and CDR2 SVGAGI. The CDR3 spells CASAGAGFLGTQETQYF. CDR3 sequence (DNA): TGTGCCAGTGCCGGGGCAGGGTTTTTAGGGACCCAAGAGACCCAGTACTTC.

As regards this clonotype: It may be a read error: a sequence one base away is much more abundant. The CDR3 sequence: CASSPTRGADYEQYF. In nucleotides, the CDR3 is TGTGCCAGCAGCCCCACCCGGGGGGCGGACTACGAGCAGTACTTC. The chain recombines TRBV3-1 with TRBJ2-7; D perhaps matches TRBD2 (7 bases). The CDR3 loop spans 15 amino acids. Looked up from germline, CDR1 is LGHDT and CDR2 is YNNKEL (reference sequence). The ends were cut back, 4 bases at V and 3 bases at J, with 16 bases in the middle.

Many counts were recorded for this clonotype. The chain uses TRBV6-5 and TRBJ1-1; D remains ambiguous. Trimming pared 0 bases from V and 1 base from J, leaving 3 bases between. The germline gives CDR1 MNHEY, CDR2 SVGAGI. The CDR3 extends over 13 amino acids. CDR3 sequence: CASSYSENTEAFF. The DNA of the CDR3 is TGTGCCAGCAGTTACTCGGAGAACACTGAAGCTTTCTTT.

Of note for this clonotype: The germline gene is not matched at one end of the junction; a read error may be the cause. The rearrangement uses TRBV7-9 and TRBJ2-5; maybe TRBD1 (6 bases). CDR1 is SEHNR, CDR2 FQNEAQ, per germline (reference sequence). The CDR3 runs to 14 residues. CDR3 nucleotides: TGTGCCCGCAGCTTACAGGGAATCCAAGAGACCCAGCACTTC. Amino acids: CARSLQGIQETQHF.

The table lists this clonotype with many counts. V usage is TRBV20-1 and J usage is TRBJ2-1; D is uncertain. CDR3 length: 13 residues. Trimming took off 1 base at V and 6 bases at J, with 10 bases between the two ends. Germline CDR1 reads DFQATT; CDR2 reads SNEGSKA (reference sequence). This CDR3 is CSARVSGRNEQFF. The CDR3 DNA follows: TGCAGTGCTAGAGTCTCTGGGCGCAATGAGCAGTTCTTC.

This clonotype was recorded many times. The CDR3 protein is CSATSWEAGLGKETQYF. The CDR3, as DNA: TGCAGTGCTACAAGCTGGGAAGCGGGACTGGGTAAAGAGACCCAGTACTTC. The V call is TRBV20-1, the J call TRBJ2-5, with TRBD2 matching 7 bases. This CDR3 has 17 residues. Unmatched junction bases numbered 17, after V lost 4 bases and J lost 3 bases. CDR1 DFQATT and CDR2 SNEGSKA come from the germline V gene (reference sequence).